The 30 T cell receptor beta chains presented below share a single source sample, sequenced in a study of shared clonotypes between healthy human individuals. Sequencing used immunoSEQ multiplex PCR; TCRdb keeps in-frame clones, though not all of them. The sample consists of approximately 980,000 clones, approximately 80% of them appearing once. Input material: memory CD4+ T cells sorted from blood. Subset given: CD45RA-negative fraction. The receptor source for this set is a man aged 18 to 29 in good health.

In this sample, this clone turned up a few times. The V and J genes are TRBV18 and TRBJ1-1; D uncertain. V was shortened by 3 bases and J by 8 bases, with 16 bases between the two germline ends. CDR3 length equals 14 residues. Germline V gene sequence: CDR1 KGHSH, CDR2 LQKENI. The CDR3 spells CASSPRGSTDEAFF. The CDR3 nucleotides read TGTGCCAGCTCACCCCGCGGAAGCACCGACGAAGCTTTCTTT.

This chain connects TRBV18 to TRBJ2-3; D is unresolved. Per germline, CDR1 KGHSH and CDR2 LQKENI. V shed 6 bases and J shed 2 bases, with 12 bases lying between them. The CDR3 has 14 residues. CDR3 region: CASSLTDATDTQYF. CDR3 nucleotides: TGTGCCAGCTCCCTAACTGATGCCACAGATACGCAGTATTTT.

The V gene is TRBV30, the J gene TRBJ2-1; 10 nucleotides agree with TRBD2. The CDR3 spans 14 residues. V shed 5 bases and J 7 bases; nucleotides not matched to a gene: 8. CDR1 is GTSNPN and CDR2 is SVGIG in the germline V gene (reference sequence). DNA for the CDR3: TGTGCCTGGCACGGGACTAGCGTGAAGAATGAGCAGTTCTTC. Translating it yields CAWHGTSVKNEQFF.

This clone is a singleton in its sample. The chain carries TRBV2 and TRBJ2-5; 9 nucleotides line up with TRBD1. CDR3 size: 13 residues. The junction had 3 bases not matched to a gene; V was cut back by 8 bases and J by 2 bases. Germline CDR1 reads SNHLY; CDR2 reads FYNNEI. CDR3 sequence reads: CASGGQGQETQYF. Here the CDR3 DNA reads TGTGCCAGCGGGGGACAGGGACAAGAGACCCAGTACTTC.

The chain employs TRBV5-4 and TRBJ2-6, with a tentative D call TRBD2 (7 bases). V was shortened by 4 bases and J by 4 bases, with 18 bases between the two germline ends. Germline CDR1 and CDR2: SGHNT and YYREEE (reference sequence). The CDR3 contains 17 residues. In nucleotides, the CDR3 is TGTGCCAGCAGCCCCCAAGGGGGGGCGCCCGGGGCCAACGTCCTGACTTTC. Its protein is CASSPQGGAPGANVLTF.

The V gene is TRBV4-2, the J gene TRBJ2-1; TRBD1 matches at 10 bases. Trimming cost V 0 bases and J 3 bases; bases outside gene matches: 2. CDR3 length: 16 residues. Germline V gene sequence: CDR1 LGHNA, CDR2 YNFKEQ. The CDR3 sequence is CASSQDRTGGYNEQFF. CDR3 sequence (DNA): TGTGCCAGCAGCCAAGATAGGACAGGGGGCTACAATGAGCAGTTCTTC.

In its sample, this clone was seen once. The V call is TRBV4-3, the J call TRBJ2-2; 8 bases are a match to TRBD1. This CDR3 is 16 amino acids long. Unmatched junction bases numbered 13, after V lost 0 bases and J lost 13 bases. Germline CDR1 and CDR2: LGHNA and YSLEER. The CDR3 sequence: CASSQDLRQGSPGLFF. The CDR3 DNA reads TGCGCCAGCAGCCAAGACCTAAGACAGGGGAGCCCGGGGCTGTTTTTT.

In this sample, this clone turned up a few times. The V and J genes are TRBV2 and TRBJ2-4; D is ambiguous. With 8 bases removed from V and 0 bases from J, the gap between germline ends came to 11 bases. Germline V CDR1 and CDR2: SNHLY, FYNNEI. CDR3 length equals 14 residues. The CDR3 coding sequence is TGTGCCAGCGGAGAGGCTCTAGCCAAAAACATTCAGTACTTC. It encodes CASGEALAKNIQYF.

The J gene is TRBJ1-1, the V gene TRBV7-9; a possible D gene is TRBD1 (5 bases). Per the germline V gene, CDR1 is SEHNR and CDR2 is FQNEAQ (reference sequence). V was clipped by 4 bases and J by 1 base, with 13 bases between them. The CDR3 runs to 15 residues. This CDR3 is CASSSGGRRNTEAFF. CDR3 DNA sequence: TGTGCCAGCAGCTCGGGGGGACGGAGGAACACTGAAGCTTTCTTT.

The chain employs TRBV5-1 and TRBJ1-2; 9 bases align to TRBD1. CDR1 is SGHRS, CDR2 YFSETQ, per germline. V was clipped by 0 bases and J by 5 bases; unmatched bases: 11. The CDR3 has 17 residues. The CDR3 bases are TGCGCCAGCAGCTTGGGGGGGACAGGGCCCCAAATTTATGGCTACACCTTC. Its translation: CASSLGGTGPQIYGYTF.

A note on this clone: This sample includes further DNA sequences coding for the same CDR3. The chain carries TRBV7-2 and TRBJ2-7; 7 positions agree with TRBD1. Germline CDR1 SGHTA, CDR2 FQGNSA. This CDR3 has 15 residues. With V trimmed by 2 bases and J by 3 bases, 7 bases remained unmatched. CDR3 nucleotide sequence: TGTGCCAGCAGCTTAAGTGGGACAGATAACTACGAGCAGTACTTC. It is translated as CASSLSGTDNYEQYF.

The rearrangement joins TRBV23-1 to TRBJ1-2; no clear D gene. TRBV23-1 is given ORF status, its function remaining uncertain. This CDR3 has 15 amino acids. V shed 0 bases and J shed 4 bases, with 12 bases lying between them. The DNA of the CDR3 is TGCGCCAGCAGTCAATCGCCAGGAGTTACCTATGGCTACACCTTC. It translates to CASSQSPGVTYGYTF.

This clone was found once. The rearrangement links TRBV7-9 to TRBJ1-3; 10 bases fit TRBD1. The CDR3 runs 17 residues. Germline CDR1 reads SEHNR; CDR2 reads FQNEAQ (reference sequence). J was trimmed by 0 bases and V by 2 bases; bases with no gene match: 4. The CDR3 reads CASSLRGDRGSGNTIYF. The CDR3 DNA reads TGTGCCAGCAGCTTAAGGGGGGACAGGGGCTCTGGAAACACCATATATTTT.

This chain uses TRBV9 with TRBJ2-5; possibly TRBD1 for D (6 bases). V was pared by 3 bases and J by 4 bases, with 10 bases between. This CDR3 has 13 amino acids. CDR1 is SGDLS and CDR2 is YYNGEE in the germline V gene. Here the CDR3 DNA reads TGTGCCAGCAGCGCCGTAGGGGGAGAGACCCAGTACTTC. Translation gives CASSAVGGETQYF.

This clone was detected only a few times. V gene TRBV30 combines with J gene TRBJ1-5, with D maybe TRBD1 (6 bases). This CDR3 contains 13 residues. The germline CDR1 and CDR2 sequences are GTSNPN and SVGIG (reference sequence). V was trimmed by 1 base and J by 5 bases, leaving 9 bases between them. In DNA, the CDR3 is TGTGCCTGGAGTGAAGGGGGAGATCAGCCCCAGCATTTT. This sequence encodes CAWSEGGDQPQHF.

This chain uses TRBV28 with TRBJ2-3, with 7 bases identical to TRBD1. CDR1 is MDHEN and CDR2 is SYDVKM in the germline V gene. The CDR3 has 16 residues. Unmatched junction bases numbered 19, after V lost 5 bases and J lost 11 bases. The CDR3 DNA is TGTGCCAGCAGTCGACAGGGTAGTTCGCTAACGGCTCTGCAGTATTTT. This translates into CASSRQGSSLTALQYF.

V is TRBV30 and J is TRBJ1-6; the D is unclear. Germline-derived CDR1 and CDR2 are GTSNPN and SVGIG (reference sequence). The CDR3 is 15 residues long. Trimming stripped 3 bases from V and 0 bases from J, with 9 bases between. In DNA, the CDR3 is TGTGCCTGGAGGACCCTTAGCTCCTATAATTCACCCCTCCACTTT. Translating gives CAWRTLSSYNSPLHF.

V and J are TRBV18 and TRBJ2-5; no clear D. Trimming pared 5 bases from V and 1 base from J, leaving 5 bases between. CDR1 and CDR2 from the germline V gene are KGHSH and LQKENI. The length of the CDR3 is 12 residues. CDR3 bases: TGTGCCAGCTCAGAGAGCCAAGAGACCCAGTACTTC. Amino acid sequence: CASSESQETQYF.

As DNA, the CDR3 is TGTGCCAGCCAAACTCGCCCCCAAGAGACCCAGTACTTC. This sequence encodes CASQTRPQETQYF. V gene TRBV28 combines with J gene TRBJ2-5; D gene ambiguous. This CDR3 comprises 13 residues. V lost 8 bases and J lost 1, with 11 bases in between. The V gene's germline CDR1 is MDHEN and CDR2 SYDVKM. The whole variable domain, remainder taken from reference TRBV28 and TRBJ2-5, is DVKVTQSSRYLVKRTGEKVFLECVQDMDHENMFWYRQDPGLGLRLIYFSYDVKMKEKGDIPEGYSVSREKKERFSLILESASTNQTSMYLCASQTRPQETQYFGPGTRLLVL.

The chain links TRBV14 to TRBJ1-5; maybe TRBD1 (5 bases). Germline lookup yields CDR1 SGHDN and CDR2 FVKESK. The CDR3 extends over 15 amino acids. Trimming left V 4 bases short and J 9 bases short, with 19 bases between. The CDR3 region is CASSPKSREGRPQHF. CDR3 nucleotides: TGTGCCAGCAGCCCCAAGTCCAGGGAGGGTCGGCCCCAGCATTTT.

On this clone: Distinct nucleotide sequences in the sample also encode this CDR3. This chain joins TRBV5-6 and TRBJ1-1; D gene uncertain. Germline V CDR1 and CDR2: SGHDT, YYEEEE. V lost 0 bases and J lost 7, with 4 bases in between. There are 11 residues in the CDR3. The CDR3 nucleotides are TGTGCCAGCAGCTTGGTGGGTGAAGCTTTCTTT. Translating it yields CASSLVGEAFF.

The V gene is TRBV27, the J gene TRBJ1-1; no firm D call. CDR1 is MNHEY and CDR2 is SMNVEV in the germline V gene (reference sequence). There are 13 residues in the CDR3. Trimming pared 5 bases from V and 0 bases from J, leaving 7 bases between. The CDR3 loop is CASSRVMNTEAFF. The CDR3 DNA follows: TGTGCCAGCAGTCGTGTGATGAACACTGAAGCTTTCTTT.

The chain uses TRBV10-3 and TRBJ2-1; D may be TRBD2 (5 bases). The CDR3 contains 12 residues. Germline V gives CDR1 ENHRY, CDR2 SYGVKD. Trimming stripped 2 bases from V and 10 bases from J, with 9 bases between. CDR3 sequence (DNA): TGTGCCATCAGTGAGACGGGATGGGAGCAGTTCTTC. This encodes CAISETGWEQFF.

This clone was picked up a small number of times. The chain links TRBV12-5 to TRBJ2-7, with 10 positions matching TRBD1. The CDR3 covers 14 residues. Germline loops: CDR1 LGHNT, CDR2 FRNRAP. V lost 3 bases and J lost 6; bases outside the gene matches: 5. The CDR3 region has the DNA TGTGCTAGTGGTTTTATGGACAGGGGGTCCGAGCAGTACTTC. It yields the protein CASGFMDRGSEQYF.

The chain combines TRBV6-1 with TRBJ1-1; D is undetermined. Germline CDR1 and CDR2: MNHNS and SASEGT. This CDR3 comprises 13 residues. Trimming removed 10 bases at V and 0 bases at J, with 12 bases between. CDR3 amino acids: CATNPQMNTEAFF. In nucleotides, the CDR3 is TGTGCCACCAATCCACAGATGAACACTGAAGCTTTCTTT.

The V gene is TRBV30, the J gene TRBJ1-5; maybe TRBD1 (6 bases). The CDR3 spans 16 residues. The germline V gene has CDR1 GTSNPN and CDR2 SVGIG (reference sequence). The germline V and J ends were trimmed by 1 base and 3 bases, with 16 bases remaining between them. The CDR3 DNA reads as TGTGCCTGGAGTGGAATACAGGGAGTTATCAATCAGCCCCAGCATTTT. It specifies CAWSGIQGVINQPQHF.

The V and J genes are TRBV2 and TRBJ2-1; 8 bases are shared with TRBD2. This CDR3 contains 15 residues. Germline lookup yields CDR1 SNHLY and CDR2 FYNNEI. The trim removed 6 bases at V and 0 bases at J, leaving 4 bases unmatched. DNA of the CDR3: TGTGCCAGCAGCCCCGGGACTAGCTCCTACAATGAGCAGTTCTTC. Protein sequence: CASSPGTSSYNEQFF.

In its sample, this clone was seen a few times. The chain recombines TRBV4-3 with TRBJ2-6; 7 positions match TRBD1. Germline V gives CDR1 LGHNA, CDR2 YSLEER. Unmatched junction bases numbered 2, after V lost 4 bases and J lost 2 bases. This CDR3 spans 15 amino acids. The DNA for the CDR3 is TGCGCCAGCAGCCGCACAGGGGCTGGGGCCAACGTCCTGACTTTC. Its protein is CASSRTGAGANVLTF.

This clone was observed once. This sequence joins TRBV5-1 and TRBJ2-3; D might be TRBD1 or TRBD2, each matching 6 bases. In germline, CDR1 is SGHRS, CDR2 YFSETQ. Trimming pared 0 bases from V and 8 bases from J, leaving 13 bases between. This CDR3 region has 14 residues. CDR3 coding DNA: TGCGCCAGCAGCTTGGCCGCTGAGGGGGGTACGCAGTATTTT. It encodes CASSLAAEGGTQYF.

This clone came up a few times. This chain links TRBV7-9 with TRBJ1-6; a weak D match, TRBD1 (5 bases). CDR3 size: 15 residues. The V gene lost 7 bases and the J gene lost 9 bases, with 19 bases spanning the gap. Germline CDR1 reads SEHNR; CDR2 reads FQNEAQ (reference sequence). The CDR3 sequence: CASTGDPKGISPLHF. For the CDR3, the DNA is TGTGCCAGCACTGGAGACCCAAAGGGGATTTCACCCCTCCACTTT. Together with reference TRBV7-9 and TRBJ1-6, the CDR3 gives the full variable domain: DTGVSQNPRHKITKRGQNVTFRCDPISEHNRLYWYRQTLGQGPEFLTYFQNEAQLEKSRLLSDRFSAERPKGSFSTLEIQRTEQGDSAMYLCASTGDPKGISPLHFGNGTRLTVT.